This note documents a single T cell receptor (beta chain) sequence. This record belongs to a study of blood T cell repertoires in COVID-19. In the study overall: Researchers got acute and convalescent COVID-19 samples from the United States, Italy and Spain. PBMCs, B-cell-depleted T cells, or T cells were the source of the cDNA or gDNA that made up the material.

As processed by the authors: Amplified reference gene primers provided the basis for estimating nucleated cell counts. Assay: immunoSEQ multiplex PCR; the TCRdb copy retains only in-frame clones and omits some. V, J and clone size are taken as reported in that table, and D and trimming were inferred from the DNA itself. The table records under 200,000 clones, more than 70% of them present only once. Between the trimmed V and J ends, which lost 7 bases and 7 bases, there was a span of 16 bases. The CDR3 spans 13 residues. The sequenced sample consisted of peripheral blood. This receptor was identified in a man aged 40-49 years with active or convalescent COVID-19. V is TRBV12-3 or TRBV12-4 and J is TRBJ1-2; possibly TRBD1 for D (6 bases). CDR3 sequence reads: CASNQGLLGGYTF. CDR3 nucleotide sequence: TGTGCCAGCAATCAGGGGTTGTTGGGTGGCTACACCTTC.